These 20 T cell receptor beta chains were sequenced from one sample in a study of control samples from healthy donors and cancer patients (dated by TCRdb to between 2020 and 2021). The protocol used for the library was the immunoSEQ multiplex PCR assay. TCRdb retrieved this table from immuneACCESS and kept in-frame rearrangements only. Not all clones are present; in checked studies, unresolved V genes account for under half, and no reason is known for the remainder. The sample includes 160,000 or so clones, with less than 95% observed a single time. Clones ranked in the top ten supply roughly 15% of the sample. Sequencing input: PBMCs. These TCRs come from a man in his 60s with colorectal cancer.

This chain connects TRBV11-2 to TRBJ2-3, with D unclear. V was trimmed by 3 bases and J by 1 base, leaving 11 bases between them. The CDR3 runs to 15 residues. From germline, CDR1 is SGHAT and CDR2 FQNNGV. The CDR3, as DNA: TGTGCCAGCAGCTTCTCTCCCCTCGGCACAGATACGCAGTATTTT. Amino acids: CASSFSPLGTDTQYF. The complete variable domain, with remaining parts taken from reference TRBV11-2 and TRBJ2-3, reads EAGVAQSPRYKIIEKRQSVAFWCNPISGHATLYWYQQILGQGPKLLIQFQNNGVVDDSQLPKDRFSAERLKGVDSTLKIQPAKLEDSAVYLCASSFSPLGTDTQYFGPGTRLTVL.

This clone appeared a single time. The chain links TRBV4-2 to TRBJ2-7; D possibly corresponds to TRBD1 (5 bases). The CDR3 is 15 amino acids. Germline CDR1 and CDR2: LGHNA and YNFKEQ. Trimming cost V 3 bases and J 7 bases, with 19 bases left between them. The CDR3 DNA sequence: TGTGCCAGCAGCCATATAATAGCAGGGCCCCGGGAGCAGTACTTC. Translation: CASSHIIAGPREQYF.

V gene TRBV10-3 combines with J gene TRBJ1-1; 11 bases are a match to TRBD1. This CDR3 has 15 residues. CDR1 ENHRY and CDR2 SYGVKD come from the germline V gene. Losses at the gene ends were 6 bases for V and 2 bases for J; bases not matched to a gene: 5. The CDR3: CAIRPGQGANTEAFF. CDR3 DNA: TGTGCCATCAGACCAGGACAGGGGGCAAACACTGAAGCTTTCTTT.

The CDR3 loop reads CASSSGGTDSYNEQFF. Here the CDR3 DNA reads TGTGCCAGCAGCTCTGGGGGGACAGACTCCTACAATGAGCAGTTCTTC. The chain has TRBV11-3 and TRBJ2-1, with a possible D match to TRBD1 (7 bases). This CDR3 region has 16 residues. V was pared by 4 bases and J by 0 bases, with 13 bases between. The germline CDR1 and CDR2 sequences are SGHNT and YENEEA.

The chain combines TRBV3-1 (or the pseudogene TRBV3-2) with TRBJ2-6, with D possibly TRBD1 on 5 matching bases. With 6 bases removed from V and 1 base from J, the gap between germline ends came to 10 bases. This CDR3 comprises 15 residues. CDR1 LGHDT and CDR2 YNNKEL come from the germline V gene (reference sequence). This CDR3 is CASSQRGSGANVLTF. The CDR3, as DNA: TGTGCCAGCAGTCAAAGGGGATCTGGGGCCAACGTCCTGACTTTC.

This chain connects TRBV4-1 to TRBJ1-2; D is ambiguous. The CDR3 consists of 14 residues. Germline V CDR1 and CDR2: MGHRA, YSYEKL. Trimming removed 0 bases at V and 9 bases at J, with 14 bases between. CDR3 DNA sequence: TGCGCCAGCAGCCAAGATTTAACAGTCGGGAGCTACACCTTC. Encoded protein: CASSQDLTVGSYTF.

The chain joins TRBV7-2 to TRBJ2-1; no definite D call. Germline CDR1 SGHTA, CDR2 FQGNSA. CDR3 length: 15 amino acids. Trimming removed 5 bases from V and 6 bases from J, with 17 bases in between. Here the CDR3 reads CASSARKESGNEQFF. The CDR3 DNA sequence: TGTGCCAGCAGCGCCCGGAAGGAGTCGGGCAATGAGCAGTTCTTC.

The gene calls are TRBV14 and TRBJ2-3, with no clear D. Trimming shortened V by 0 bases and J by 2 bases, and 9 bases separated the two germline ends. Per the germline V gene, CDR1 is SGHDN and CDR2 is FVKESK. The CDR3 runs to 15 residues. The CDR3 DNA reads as TGTGCCAGCAGCCAAGATAAGGTATCCACAGATACGCAGTATTTT. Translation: CASSQDKVSTDTQYF.

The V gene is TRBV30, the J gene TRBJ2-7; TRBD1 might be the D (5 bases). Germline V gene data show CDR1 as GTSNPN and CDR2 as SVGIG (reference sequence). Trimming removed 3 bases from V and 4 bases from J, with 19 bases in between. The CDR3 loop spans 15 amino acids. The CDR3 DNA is TGTGCCTGGAGATCTCGCAGGGAAGAACGGTACGAGCAGTACTTC. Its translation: CAWRSRREERYEQYF.

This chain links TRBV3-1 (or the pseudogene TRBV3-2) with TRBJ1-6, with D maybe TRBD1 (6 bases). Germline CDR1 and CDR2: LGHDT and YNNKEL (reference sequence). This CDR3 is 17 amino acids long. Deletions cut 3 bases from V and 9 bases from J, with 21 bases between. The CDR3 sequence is CASSHHAGAKGSSPLHF. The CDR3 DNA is TGTGCCAGCAGCCACCACGCAGGGGCAAAGGGGAGTTCACCCCTCCACTTT.

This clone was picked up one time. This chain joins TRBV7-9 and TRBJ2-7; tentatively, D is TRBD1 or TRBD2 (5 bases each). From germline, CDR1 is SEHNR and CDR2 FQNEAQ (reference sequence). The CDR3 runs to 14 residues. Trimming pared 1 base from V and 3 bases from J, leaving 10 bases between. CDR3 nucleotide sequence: TGTGCCAGCAGCTTAGAGGGTGGGGGCTACGAGCAGTACTTC. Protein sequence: CASSLEGGGYEQYF.

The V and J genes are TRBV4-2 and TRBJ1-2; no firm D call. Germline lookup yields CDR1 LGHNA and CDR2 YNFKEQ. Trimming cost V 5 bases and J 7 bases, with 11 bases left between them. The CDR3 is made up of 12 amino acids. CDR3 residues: CASSTTGFGYTF. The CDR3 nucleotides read TGTGCCAGCAGCACAACGGGGTTTGGCTACACCTTC.

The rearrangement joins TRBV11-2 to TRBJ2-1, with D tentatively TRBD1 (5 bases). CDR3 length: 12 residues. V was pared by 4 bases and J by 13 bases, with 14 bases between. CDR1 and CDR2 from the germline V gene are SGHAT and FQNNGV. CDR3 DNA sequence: TGTGCCAGCAGCTCTTCACAGGTTCTCCAGTTCTTC. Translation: CASSSSQVLQFF.

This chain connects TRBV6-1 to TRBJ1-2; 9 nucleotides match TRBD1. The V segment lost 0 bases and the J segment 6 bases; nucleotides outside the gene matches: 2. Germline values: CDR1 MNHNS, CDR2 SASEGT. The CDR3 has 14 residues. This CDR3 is CASSEAWTGDGYTF. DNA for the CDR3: TGTGCCAGCAGTGAAGCCTGGACAGGGGATGGCTACACCTTC.

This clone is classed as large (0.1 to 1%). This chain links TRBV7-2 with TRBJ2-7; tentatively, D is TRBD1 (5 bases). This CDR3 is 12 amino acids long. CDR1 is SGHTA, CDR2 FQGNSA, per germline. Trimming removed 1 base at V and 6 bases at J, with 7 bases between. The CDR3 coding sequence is TGTGCCAGCAGCTTAGGGGGCTCCGAGCAGTACTTC. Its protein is CASSLGGSEQYF. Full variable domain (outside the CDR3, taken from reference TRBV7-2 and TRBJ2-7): GAGVSQSPSNKVTEKGKDVELRCDPISGHTALYWYRQSLGQGLEFLIYFQGNSAPDKSGLPSDRFSAERTGGSVSTLTIQRTQQEDSAVYLCASSLGGSEQYFGPGTRLTVT.

CDR3 DNA sequence: TGCGCCAGCAGCTTGCTGGCGGGTACTTCCTACGAGCAGTACTTC. Protein sequence: CASSLLAGTSYEQYF. The gene calls are TRBV5-1 and TRBJ2-7; possibly TRBD2 for D (5 bases). The CDR3 contains 15 residues. Germline V gene sequence: CDR1 SGHRS, CDR2 YFSETQ. Trimming took 1 base from V and 1 from J, leaving 12 bases between them. Based on the CDR3 plus reference TRBV5-1 and TRBJ2-7, the full variable domain is KAGVTQTPRYLIKTRGQQVTLSCSPISGHRSVSWYQQTPGQGLQFLFEYFSETQRNKGNFPGRFSGRQFSNSRSEMNVSTLELGDSALYLCASSLLAGTSYEQYFGPGTRLTVT.

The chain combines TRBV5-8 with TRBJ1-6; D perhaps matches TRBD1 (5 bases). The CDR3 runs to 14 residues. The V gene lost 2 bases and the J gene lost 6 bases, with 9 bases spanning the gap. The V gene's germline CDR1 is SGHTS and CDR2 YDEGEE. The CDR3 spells CASSFTGLNSPLHF. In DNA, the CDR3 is TGTGCCAGCAGCTTCACAGGCCTTAATTCACCCCTCCACTTT.

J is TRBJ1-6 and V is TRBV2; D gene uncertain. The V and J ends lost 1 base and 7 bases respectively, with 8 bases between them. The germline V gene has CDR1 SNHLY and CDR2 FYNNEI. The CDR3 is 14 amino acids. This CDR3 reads CASSEDSRNSPLHF. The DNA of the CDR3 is TGTGCCAGCAGTGAAGACAGCAGAAATTCACCCCTCCACTTT.

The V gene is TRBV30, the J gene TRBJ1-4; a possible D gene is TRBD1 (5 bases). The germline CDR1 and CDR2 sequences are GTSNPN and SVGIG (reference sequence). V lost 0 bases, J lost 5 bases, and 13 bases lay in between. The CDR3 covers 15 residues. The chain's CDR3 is CAWSVGQGGNEKLFF. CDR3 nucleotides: TGTGCCTGGAGTGTTGGGCAGGGTGGAAATGAAAAACTGTTTTTT.

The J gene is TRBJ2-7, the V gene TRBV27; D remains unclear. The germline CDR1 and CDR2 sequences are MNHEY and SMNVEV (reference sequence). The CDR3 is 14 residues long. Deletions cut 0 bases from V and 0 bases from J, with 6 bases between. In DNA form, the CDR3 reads TGTGCCAGCAGTTTATCCAGGAGCTCCTACGAGCAGTACTTC. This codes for CASSLSRSSYEQYF.